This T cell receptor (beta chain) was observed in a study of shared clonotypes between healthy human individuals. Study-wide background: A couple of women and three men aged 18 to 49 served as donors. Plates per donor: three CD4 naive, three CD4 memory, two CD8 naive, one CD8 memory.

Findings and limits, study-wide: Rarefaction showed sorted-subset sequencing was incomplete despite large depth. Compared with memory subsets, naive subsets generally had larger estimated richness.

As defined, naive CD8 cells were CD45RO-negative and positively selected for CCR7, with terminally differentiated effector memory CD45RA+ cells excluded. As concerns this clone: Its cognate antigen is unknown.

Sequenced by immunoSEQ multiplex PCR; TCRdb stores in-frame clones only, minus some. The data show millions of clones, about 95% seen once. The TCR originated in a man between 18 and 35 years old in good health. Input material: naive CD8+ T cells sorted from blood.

The CDR3 region is CASSPLAASTDTQYF. CDR3 nucleotides: TGTGCCAGTAGCCCTCTAGCGGCCAGCACAGATACGCAGTATTTT. This chain links TRBV19 with TRBJ2-3, with TRBD2 identical over 7 bases. The germline gives CDR1 LNHDA, CDR2 SQIVND (reference sequence). J gave up 0 bases and V 6 bases, and 6 bases lay outside the gene matches. The CDR3 is made up of 15 amino acids. The full variable domain, rest sourced from reference TRBV19 and TRBJ2-3, is DGGITQSPKYLFRKEGQNVTLSCEQNLNHDAMYWYRQDPGQGLRLIYYSQIVNDFQKGDIAEGYSVSREKKESFPLTVTSAQKNPTAFYLCASSPLAASTDTQYFGPGTRLTVL.